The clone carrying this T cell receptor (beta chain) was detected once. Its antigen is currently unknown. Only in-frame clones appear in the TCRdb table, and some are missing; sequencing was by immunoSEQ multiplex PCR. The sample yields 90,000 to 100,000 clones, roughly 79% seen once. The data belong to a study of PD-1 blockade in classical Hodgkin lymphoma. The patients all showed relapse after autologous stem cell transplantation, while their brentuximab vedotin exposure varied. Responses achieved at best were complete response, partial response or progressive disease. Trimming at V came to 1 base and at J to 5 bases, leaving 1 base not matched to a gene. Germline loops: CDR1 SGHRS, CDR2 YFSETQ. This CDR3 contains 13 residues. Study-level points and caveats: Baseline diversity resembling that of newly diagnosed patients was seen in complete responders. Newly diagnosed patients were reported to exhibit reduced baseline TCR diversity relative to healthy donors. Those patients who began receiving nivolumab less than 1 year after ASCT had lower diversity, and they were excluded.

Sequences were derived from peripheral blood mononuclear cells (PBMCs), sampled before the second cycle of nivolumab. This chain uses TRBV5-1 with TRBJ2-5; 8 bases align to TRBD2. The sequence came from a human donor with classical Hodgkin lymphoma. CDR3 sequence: CASSLSGSETQYF. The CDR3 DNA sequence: TGCGCCAGCAGCTTGAGCGGGAGTGAGACCCAGTACTTC.